The 7 T cell receptor beta chains below all came from one sample that was sequenced in a study of graft-versus-host responses after intestinal transplantation. Lymphocytes (intraepithelial and lamina propria) were released by processing the graft tissue. Profiled with immunoSEQ multiplex PCR; TCRdb holds only in-frame clones, not every one. Here the sample spans approximately 12,000 clones, over 65% being singletons. The specimen was ileum tissue, collected more than 140 days after intestinal transplantation. The source of these receptors is a human patient who received an intestinal transplant, so some T cells may come from the graft donor.

The CDR3 DNA reads as TGCGCCAGCAGCTTAGATGGCGGGGGGGCTGTGAGAGAGCAGTACTTC. It specifies CASSLDGGGAVREQYF. V is TRBV5-1 and J is TRBJ2-7, with 9 bases fitting TRBD2. Germline CDR1 SGHRS, CDR2 YFSETQ. The V and J ends lost 2 bases and 7 bases, in that order; junction bases with no gene match: 13. The CDR3 totals 16 residues.

This chain links TRBV5-1 with TRBJ1-1, with unresolved D. CDR3 length: 13 residues. CDR1 is SGHRS, CDR2 YFSETQ, per germline. The V and J ends lost 2 bases and 1 base respectively, with 6 bases between them. The CDR3 DNA is TGCGCCAGCAGCTTCGAGGGGAACACTGAAGCTTTCTTT. The encoded protein is CASSFEGNTEAFF.

The chain combines TRBV18 with TRBJ1-1; D is ambiguous. Germline loops: CDR1 KGHSH, CDR2 LQKENI. V gave up 3 bases and J gave up 1 base, with 9 bases separating them. The CDR3 consists of 14 residues. The CDR3 DNA sequence: TGTGCCAGCTCACCCTCGGGAGGGAACACTGAAGCTTTCTTT. It translates to CASSPSGGNTEAFF.

There are a few counts of this clone. The chain recombines TRBV4-2 with TRBJ1-1; D remains ambiguous. Germline CDR1 reads LGHNA; CDR2 reads YNFKEQ. The CDR3 length is 14 residues. Trimming removed 4 bases at V and 2 bases at J, with 11 bases between. The chain's CDR3 is CASSPAVVNTEAFF. The CDR3 nucleotides are TGTGCCAGCAGCCCCGCAGTGGTAAACACTGAAGCTTTCTTT.

The rearrangement uses TRBV7-2 and TRBJ1-5, with a weak D call TRBD1 (6 bases). The germline V and J ends were trimmed by 5 bases and 5 bases, with 13 bases remaining between them. The CDR3 has 14 amino acids. Germline values: CDR1 SGHTA, CDR2 FQGNSA. The CDR3 region is CASSTTGTYQPQHF. The CDR3 DNA reads as TGTGCCAGCAGCACCACAGGGACCTATCAGCCCCAGCATTTT.

The count of this clone is one. The chain links TRBV11-2 to TRBJ2-7; 7 bases align to TRBD2. The CDR3 is 16 residues long. The trim removed 0 bases at V and 2 bases at J, leaving 7 bases unmatched. In germline, CDR1 is SGHAT, CDR2 FQNNGV. The CDR3 DNA reads as TGTGCCAGCAGCTTAGAAATAGCGGGTAGTACCTACGAGCAGTACTTC. Translation: CASSLEIAGSTYEQYF.

The chain couples TRBV7-2 to TRBJ2-7, with unresolved D. This CDR3 is built from 11 residues. Trimming cost V 5 bases and J 3 bases, with 5 bases left between them. CDR1 is SGHTA, CDR2 FQGNSA, per germline. CDR3 nucleotide sequence: TGTGCCAGCAGCCTAAACTACGAGCAGTACTTC. This translates into CASSLNYEQYF.